Listed below are T cell receptor beta chains from one sample, sequenced in a study of regulatory T cells in long-lasting Graves disease. TCRdb re-analysed the multiplex PCR reads in MiXCR, keeping a single row per CDR3 protein. This table has roughly 500,000 distinct CDR3 sequences, around 13% appearing once. This sample was also put to use in a study of T cells in Graves' hyperthyroidism and ophthalmopathy.

The sample was peripheral blood mononuclear cells (PBMCs), taken at new diagnosis, from a patient treated with antithyroid drugs. These receptors originate from a woman aged 25 to 39 with Graves disease. CDR3s include the opening cysteine and the closing phenylalanine or tryptophan. The order of the fields is CDR3 protein, CDR3 DNA, clone size, J gene, V gene, D gene. D genes are given only for firm matches. Only part of the rows carry a size: once, few, many, or a class if the clone is expanded.

CSVEATLGDEKLFF	TGCAGCGTTGAAGCAACATTAGGGGATGAAAAACTGTTTTTT	few	TRBJ1-4	TRBV29-1	-
CASTLSGYEQYF	TGTGCCAGCACTCTTAGCGGCTACGAGCAGTACTTC	many	TRBJ2-7	TRBV6-1	-
CASRESGPFDVEQFF	TGTGCCAGCAGGGAAAGCGGTCCTTTCGACGTAGAGCAGTTCTTC	many	TRBJ2-1	TRBV5-6	-
CASSQDAGRGAQYF	TGTGCCAGCAGCCAAGACGCGGGCCGCGGGGCCCAGTACTTC	-	TRBJ2-5	TRBV3-1	-
CASSSHWTSGNTGELFF	TGTGCCAGCAGCTCTCACTGGACTAGCGGGAACACCGGGGAGCTGTTTTTT	few	TRBJ2-2	TRBV7-9	TRBD2
CASSLDRGHGYTF	TGTGCCAGCAGCTTGGACAGGGGACATGGCTACACCTTC	many	TRBJ1-2	TRBV11-3	TRBD1
CGSSYGLVGNIQYF	TGTGGCAGCAGTTATGGACTAGTGGGAAACATTCAGTACTTC	-	TRBJ2-4	TRBV6-2/TRBV6-3	TRBD2
CASTPVNQLYEQYF	TGTGCCAGCACTCCTGTGAACCAACTCTACGAGCAGTACTTC	many	TRBJ2-7	TRBV2	-
CSAKIVRTVNTEAFF	TGCAGTGCCAAAATCGTGAGGACAGTTAACACTGAAGCTTTCTTT	-	TRBJ1-1	TRBV20-1	-
CATFRTGVCEQYF	TGTGCCACTTTTAGGACAGGGGTATGCGAGCAGTACTTC	many	TRBJ2-7	TRBV19	TRBD1
CASSVTGTKFYEQYF	TGTGCCAGCAGCGTTACCGGGACAAAATTTTACGAGCAGTACTTC	many	TRBJ2-7	TRBV9	-
CASSEIRNTGELFF	TGTGCCAGCAGTGAAATACGGAACACCGGGGAGCTGTTTTTT	many	TRBJ2-2	TRBV2	-
CASSQDRGVGELFF	TGCGCCAGCAGCCAAGATAGGGGGGTCGGGGAGCTGTTTTTT	few	TRBJ2-2	TRBV4-3	-
CAISESAEMGISPQHF	TGTGCCATCAGTGAGTCGGCAGAGATGGGGATCAGCCCCCAGCATTTT	many	TRBJ1-5	TRBV10-3	-
CASSPGLAEFQETQYF	TGTGCCAGCAGTCCGGGACTAGCGGAATTCCAAGAGACCCAGTACTTC	many	TRBJ2-5	TRBV7-9	TRBD2
CASSESWETQYF	TGTGCCAGCAGCGAGAGTTGGGAGACCCAGTACTTC	many	TRBJ2-5	TRBV2	-
CSVLYTGRNTEAFF	TGCAGCGTCCTTTACACCGGACGGAACACTGAAGCTTTCTTT	many	TRBJ1-1	TRBV29-1	-
CASTKAQALFGYTF	TGTGCCAGCACTAAGGCACAGGCCCTTTTTGGCTACACCTTC	-	TRBJ1-2	TRBV6-1	-
CASSVLTGDEQYF	TGTGCCAGCAGTGTACTGACAGGGGACGAGCAGTACTTC	-	TRBJ2-7	TRBV27	TRBD1
CASRITGVSGEQYF	TGTGCCAGCAGGATTACAGGGGTTTCTGGCGAGCAGTACTTC	few	TRBJ2-7	TRBV6-2/TRBV6-3	TRBD1
CASSQIGTSGKRQETQYF	TGTGCCAGCAGTCAAATCGGGACTAGCGGGAAACGACAAGAGACCCAGTACTTC	many	TRBJ2-5	TRBV28	TRBD2
CSATAGGDIQYF	TGCAGTGCTACAGCGGGAGGCGACATTCAGTACTTC	many	TRBJ2-4	TRBV20-1	TRBD2
CAALGGLAGRRGETQYF	TGTGCCGCCCTGGGGGGACTAGCGGGCAGGAGGGGAGAGACCCAGTACTTC	-	TRBJ2-5	TRBV10-3	TRBD2
CASSSLTNEQFF	TGTGCCAGCAGTTCCTTAACCAATGAGCAGTTCTTC	many	TRBJ2-1	TRBV28	-
CASTIGSGNQPQHF	TGTGCCAGCACTATAGGGTCCGGCAATCAGCCCCAGCATTTT	many	TRBJ1-5	TRBV7-8	-
CASRRGSSGMNTEAFF	TGCGCCAGCAGGAGGGGCTCCTCAGGTATGAACACTGAAGCTTTCTTT	many	TRBJ1-1	TRBV5-1	-
CASSFLGLANEQYF	TGTGCCAGCAGCTTTCTGGGACTAGCCAACGAGCAGTACTTC	-	TRBJ2-7	TRBV5-4	TRBD2
CASRRTSGSRPDTQYF	TGTGCCAGCAGGCGGACTAGCGGGAGCAGGCCAGATACGCAGTATTTT	many	TRBJ2-3	TRBV2	TRBD2
CAWRTGGSPLHF	TGTGCCTGGAGAACAGGGGGTTCACCCCTCCACTTT	many	TRBJ1-6	TRBV30	TRBD1
CSAHLGGTTHFF	TGCAGCGCCCATCTCGGGGGGACAACACATTTCTTC	few	TRBJ2-1	TRBV29-1	-
CATSDGPNQPQHF	TGTGCCACCAGTGATGGTCCTAATCAGCCCCAGCATTTT	many	TRBJ1-5	TRBV24-1	-
CASSPSTGLEPQHF	TGTGCCAGCAGCCCCTCAACTGGATTGGAGCCCCAGCATTTT	few	TRBJ1-5	TRBV9	-
CASSLDRGRYNEQFF	TGTGCCAGCAGCCTCGACAGGGGCCGATACAATGAGCAGTTCTTC	many	TRBJ2-1	TRBV5-8	TRBD1
CASGARGQGNTGELFF	TGCGCCAGCGGAGCCAGGGGGCAGGGGAACACCGGGGAGCTGTTTTTT	many	TRBJ2-2	TRBV5-1	TRBD1
CASSFRVASGRAPEQFF	TGTGCCAGCAGCTTCCGCGTGGCTAGCGGGAGGGCGCCTGAGCAGTTCTTC	many	TRBJ2-1	TRBV7-2	TRBD2
CASSRGLSDTQYF	TGTGCCAGCAGTCGGGGACTATCAGATACGCAGTATTTT	many	TRBJ2-3	TRBV27	TRBD2
CASSRDDRDRSYGYTF	TGTGCCAGTAGCCGTGACGACCGGGACAGGAGTTATGGCTACACCTTC	many	TRBJ1-2	TRBV19	TRBD1
CASSPRTTNTGELFF	TGTGCCAGCAGTCCCCGGACCACGAACACCGGGGAGCTGTTTTTT	many	TRBJ2-2	TRBV12-3/TRBV12-4	-
CSARDFITEAFF	TGCAGTGCTAGAGATTTCATCACTGAAGCTTTCTTT	-	TRBJ1-1	TRBV20-1	-
CASSQQGAQPQHF	TGTGCCAGCAGCCAACAGGGGGCACAGCCCCAGCATTTT	few	TRBJ1-5	TRBV3-1	TRBD1
CASSPLTGMAGELFF	TGTGCCAGCAGCCCGTTAACAGGGATGGCCGGGGAGCTGTTTTTT	many	TRBJ2-2	TRBV11-2	-
CASSFPPEQFF	TGTGCCAGCAGTTTCCCCCCCGAGCAGTTCTTC	-	TRBJ2-1	TRBV27	-